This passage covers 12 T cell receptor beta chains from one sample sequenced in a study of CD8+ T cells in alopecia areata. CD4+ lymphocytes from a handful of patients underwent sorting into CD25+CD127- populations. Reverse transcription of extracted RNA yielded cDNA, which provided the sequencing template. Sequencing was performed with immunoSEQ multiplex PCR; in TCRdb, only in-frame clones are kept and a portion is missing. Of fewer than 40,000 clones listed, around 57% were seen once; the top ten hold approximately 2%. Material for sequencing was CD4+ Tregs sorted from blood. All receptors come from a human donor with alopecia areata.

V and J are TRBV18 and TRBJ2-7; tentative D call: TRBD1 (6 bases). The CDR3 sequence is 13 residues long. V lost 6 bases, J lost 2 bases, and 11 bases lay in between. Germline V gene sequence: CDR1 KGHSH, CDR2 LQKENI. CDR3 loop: CASSADRTYEQYF. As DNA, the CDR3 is TGTGCCAGCTCGGCGGACAGAACCTACGAGCAGTACTTC.

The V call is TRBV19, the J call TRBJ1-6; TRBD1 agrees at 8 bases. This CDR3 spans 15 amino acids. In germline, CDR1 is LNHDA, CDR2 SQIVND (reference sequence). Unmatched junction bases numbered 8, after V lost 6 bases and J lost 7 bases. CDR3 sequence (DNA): TGTGCCAGTAGGCCTCCGACAGGGGTCAATTCACCCCTCCACTTT. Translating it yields CASRPPTGVNSPLHF.

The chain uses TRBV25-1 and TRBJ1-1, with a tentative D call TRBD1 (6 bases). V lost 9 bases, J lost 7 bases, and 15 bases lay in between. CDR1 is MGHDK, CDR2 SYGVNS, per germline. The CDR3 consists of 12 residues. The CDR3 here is CASEGGHFEAFF. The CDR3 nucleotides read TGTGCCAGTGAGGGGGGACACTTTGAAGCTTTCTTT.

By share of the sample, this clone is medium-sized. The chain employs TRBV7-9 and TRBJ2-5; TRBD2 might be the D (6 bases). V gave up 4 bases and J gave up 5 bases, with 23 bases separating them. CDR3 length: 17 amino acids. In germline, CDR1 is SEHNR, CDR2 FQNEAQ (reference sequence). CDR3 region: CASSSTARVGGGETQYF. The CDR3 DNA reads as TGTGCCAGCAGCTCAACCGCCCGTGTCGGAGGAGGGGAGACCCAGTACTTC.

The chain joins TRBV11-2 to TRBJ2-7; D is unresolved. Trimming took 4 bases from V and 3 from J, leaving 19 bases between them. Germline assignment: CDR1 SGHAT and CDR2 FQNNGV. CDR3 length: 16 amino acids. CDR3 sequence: CASSYQVGVGDYEQYF. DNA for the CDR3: TGTGCCAGCAGCTACCAAGTGGGCGTGGGTGACTACGAGCAGTACTTC.

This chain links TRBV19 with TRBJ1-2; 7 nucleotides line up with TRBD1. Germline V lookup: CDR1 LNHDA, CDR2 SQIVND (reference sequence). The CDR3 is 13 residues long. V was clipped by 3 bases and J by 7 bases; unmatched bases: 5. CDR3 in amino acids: CASSIDRASGYTF. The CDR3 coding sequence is TGTGCCAGTAGTATCGACAGGGCAAGTGGCTACACCTTC. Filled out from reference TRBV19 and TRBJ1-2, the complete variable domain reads DGGITQSPKYLFRKEGQNVTLSCEQNLNHDAMYWYRQDPGQGLRLIYYSQIVNDFQKGDIAEGYSVSREKKESFPLTVTSAQKNPTAFYLCASSIDRASGYTFGSGTRLTVV.

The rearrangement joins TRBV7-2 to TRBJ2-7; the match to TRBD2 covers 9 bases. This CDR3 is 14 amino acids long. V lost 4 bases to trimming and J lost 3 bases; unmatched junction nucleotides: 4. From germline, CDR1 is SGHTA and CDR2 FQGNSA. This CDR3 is CASSSKREVYEQYF. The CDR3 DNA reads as TGTGCCAGCAGCTCCAAGCGGGAGGTCTACGAGCAGTACTTC.

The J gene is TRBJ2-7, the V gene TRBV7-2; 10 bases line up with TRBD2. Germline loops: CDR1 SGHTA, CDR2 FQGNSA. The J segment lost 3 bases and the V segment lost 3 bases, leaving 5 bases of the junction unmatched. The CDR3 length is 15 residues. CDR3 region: CASSFGLAVNYEQYF. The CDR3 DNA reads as TGTGCCAGCAGCTTCGGACTAGCGGTTAACTACGAGCAGTACTTC.

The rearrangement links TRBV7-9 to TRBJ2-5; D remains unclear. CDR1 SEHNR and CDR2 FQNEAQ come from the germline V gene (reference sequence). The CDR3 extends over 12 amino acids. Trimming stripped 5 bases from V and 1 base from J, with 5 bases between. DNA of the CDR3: TGTGCCAGCAGCCTTGCCCAAGAGACCCAGTACTTC. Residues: CASSLAQETQYF. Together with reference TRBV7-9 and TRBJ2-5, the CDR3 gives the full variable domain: DTGVSQNPRHKITKRGQNVTFRCDPISEHNRLYWYRQTLGQGPEFLTYFQNEAQLEKSRLLSDRFSAERPKGSFSTLEIQRTEQGDSAMYLCASSLAQETQYFGPGTRLLVL.

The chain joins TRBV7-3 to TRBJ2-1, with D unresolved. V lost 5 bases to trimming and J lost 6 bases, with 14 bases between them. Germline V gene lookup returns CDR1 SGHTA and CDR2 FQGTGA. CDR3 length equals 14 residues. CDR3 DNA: TGTGCCAGCAGCCCCGGGTCCTGGGGCAATGAGCAGTTCTTC. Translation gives CASSPGSWGNEQFF.

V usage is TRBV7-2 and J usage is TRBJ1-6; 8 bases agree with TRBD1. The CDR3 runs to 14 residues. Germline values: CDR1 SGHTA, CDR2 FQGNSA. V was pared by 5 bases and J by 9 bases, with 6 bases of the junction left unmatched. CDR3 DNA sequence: TGTGCCAGCAGCCCCACAGGGGGTAGTTCACCCCTCCACTTT. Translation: CASSPTGGSSPLHF.

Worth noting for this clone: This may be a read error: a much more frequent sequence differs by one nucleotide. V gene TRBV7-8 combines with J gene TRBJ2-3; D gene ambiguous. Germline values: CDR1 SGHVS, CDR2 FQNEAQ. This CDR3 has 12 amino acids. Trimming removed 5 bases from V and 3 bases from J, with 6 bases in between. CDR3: CASSPNTDTQYF. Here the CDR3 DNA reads TGTGCCAGCAGCCCCAATACAGATACGCAGTATTTT.